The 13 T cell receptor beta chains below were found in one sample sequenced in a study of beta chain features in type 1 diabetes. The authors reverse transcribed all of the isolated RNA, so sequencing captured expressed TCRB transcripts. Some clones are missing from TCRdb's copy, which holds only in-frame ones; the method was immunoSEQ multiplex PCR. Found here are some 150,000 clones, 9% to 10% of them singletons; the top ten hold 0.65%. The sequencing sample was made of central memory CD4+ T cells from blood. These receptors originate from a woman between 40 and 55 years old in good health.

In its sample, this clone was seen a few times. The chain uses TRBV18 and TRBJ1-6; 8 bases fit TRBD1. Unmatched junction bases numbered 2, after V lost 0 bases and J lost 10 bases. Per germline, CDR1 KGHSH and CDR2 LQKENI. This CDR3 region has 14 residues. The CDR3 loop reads CASSPPRDRSPLHF. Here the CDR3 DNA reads TGTGCCAGCTCACCACCCCGGGACAGGTCACCCCTCCACTTT. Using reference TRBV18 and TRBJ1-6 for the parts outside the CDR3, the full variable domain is NAGVMQNPRHLVRRRGQEARLRCSPMKGHSHVYWYRQLPEEGLKFMVYLQKENIIDESGMPKERFSAEFPKEGPSILRIQQVVRGDSAAYFCASSPPRDRSPLHFGNGTRLTVT.

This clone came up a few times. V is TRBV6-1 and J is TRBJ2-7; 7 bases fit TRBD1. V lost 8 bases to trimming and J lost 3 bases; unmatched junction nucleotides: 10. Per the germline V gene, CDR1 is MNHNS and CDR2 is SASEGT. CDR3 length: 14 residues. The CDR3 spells CASHLRTGDYEQYF. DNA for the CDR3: TGTGCCAGCCACCTTCGGACAGGTGACTACGAGCAGTACTTC.

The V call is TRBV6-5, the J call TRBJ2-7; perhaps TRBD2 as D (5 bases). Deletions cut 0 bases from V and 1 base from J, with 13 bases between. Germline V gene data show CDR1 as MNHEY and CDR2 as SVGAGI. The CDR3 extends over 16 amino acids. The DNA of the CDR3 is TGTGCCAGCAGTTACTCACGGGGTCGGGTTTCCTACGAGCAGTACTTC. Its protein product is CASSYSRGRVSYEQYF.

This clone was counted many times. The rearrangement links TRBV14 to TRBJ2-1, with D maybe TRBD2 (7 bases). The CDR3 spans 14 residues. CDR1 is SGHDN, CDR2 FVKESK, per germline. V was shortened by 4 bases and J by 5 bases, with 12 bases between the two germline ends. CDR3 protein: CASSLWGGHNEQFF. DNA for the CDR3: TGTGCCAGCAGCCTCTGGGGGGGCCACAATGAGCAGTTCTTC.

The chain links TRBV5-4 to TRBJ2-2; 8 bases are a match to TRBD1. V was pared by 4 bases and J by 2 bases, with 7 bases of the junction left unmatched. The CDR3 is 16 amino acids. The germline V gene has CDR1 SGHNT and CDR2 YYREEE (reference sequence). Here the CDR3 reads CASSVDRVGNTGELFF. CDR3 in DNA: TGTGCCAGCAGCGTGGACAGGGTGGGAAACACCGGGGAGCTGTTTTTT.

The CDR3: CASSFSSITNTEAFF. CDR3 sequence (DNA): TGTGCCAGCAGTTTTAGTAGTATAACGAACACTGAAGCTTTCTTT. The V call is TRBV27, the J call TRBJ1-1; D remains ambiguous. The V gene lost 3 bases and the J gene lost 1 base, with 12 bases spanning the gap. Germline V gives CDR1 MNHEY, CDR2 SMNVEV (reference sequence). The CDR3 sequence is 15 residues long.

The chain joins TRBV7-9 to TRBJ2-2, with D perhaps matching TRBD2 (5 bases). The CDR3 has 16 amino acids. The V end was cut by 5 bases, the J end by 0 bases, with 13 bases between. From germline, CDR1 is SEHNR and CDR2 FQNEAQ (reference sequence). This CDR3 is CASSRRGSANTGELFF. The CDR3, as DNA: TGTGCCAGCAGCCGCAGAGGGAGTGCGAACACCGGGGAGCTGTTTTTT.

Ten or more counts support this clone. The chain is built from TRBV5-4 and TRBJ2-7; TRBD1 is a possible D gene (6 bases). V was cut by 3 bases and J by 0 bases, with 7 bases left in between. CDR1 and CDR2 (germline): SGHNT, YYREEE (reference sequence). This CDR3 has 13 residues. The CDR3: CASSSTGSYEQYF. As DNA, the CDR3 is TGTGCCAGCAGCTCGACAGGCTCCTACGAGCAGTACTTC.

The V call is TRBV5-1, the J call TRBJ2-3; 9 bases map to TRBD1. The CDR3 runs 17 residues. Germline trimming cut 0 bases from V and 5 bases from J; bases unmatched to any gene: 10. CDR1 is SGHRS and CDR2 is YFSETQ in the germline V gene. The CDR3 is CASSLVVTGGRVDTQYF. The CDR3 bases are TGCGCCAGCAGCTTGGTTGTGACAGGGGGTCGGGTAGATACGCAGTATTTT. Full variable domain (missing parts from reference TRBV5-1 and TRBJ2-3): KAGVTQTPRYLIKTRGQQVTLSCSPISGHRSVSWYQQTPGQGLQFLFEYFSETQRNKGNFPGRFSGRQFSNSRSEMNVSTLELGDSALYLCASSLVVTGGRVDTQYFGPGTRLTVL.

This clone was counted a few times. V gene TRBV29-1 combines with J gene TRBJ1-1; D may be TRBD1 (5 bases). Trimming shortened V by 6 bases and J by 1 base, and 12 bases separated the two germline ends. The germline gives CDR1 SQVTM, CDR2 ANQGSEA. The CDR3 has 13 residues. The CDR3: CSVTDGQNTEAFF. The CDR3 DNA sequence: TGCAGCGTCACGGACGGACAGAACACTGAAGCTTTCTTT.

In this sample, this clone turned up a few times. The CDR3 here is CASNLRRGSSYNEQFF. The CDR3 region has the DNA TGTGCCAGCAACCTCCGGCGGGGGAGCTCCTACAATGAGCAGTTCTTC. The chain links TRBV7-2 to TRBJ2-1, with 7 bases aligning to TRBD2. The ends lost 7 bases at V and 0 bases at J; junction bases unmatched: 9. This CDR3 spans 16 amino acids. The germline V gene has CDR1 SGHTA and CDR2 FQGNSA.

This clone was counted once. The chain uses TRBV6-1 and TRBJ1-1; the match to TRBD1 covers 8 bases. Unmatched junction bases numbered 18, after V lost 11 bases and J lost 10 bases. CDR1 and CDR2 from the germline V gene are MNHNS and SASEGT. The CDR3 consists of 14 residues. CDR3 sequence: CAVQGQEGLTRAFF. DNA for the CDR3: TGTGCCGTACAGGGACAGGAGGGTTTGACGCGAGCTTTCTTT.

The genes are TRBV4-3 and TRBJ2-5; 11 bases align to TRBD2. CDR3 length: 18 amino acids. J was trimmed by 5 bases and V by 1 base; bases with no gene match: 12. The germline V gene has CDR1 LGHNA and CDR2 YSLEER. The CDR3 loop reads CASSQGSRLAGLYETQYF. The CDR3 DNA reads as TGCGCCAGCAGCCAAGGCTCCCGACTAGCGGGATTATACGAGACCCAGTACTTC.